This T cell receptor (beta chain) was sequenced in a study of blood T cell repertoires in COVID-19. Overall study context: From T cells, B-cell-depleted T cells, or PBMCs came the material, which was cDNA or gDNA.

CDR1 SGHRS and CDR2 YFSETQ come from the germline V gene. V was clipped by 5 bases and J by 0 bases, with 14 bases between them. The CDR3 covers 16 residues. Authors' data handling: Reference gene primer amplification gave estimated nucleated cell counts. Assay used: immunoSEQ multiplex PCR; TCRdb lists only in-frame clones, some missing. The DNA was the basis for D and trimming; V, J and clone size are from that table. This table has 150,000 to 160,000 clones, about 88% appearing once. V and J are TRBV5-1 and TRBJ2-2; perhaps TRBD1 as D (6 bases). This TCR derives from a woman in her sixties or seventies with acute or convalescent COVID-19. Sequenced sample: peripheral blood. CDR3 coding DNA: TGCGCCAGCAGTCTCACCGGGACATCGAACACCGGGGAGCTGTTTTTT. The encoded protein is CASSLTGTSNTGELFF.